Sequencing of this T cell receptor (beta chain) was carried out in a study of blood T cells in healthy people across ages. About the study: Per every two T cells, about one barcoded beta molecule was captured by template switching. Study observations and caveats: Strongly correlated with naive T cell percentage was TCR beta diversity. Among long-lived donors, naive CD4+ cells were more numerous and diversity higher than in aged donors.

Per sample, a minimum of 6 million PBMCs were isolated. Germline V gives CDR1 MNHEY, CDR2 SVGEGT. Trimming shortened V by 4 bases and J by 3 bases, and 7 bases separated the two germline ends. The CDR3 has 13 amino acids. Primed by a sample-barcoded 5' primer and a J-beta primer mix, a second PCR proceeded for 7 to 11 cycles. MiXCR, applied by TCRdb to the 5' RACE reads, yields one record per CDR3 protein. The profile shows just under 900,000 distinct CDR3 sequences, 25% to 35% of them singletons. This clonotype was counted at least ten times. Its antigen is unidentified. This receptor was obtained from a woman aged 80 or over in good health. The sequenced sample was blood. V is TRBV6-2 or TRBV6-3 and J is TRBJ2-1; a possible D gene is TRBD1 (6 bases). The CDR3 protein is CASSWGHYNEQFF. CDR3 nucleotide sequence: TGTGCCAGCAGTTGGGGACACTACAATGAGCAGTTCTTC.